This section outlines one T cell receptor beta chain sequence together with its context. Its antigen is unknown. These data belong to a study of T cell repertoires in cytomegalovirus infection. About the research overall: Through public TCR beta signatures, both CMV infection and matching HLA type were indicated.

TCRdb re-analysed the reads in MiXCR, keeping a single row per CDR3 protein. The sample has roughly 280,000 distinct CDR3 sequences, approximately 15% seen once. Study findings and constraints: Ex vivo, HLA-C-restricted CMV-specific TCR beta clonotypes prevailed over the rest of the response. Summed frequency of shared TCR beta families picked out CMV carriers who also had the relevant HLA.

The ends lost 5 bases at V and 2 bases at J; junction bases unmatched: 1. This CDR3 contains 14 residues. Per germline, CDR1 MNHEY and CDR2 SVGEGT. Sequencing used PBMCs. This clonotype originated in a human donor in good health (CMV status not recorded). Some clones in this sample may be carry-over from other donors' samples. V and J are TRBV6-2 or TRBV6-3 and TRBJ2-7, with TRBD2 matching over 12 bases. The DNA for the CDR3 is TGTGCCAGCAGTGGACTAGCGGGAACCTACGAGCAGTACTTC. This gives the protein CASSGLAGTYEQYF.